This T cell receptor (beta chain) was profiled in a study of Ad26.COV2.S vaccination and SARS-CoV-2 variants. Background on the study: Recipients of Ad26.COV2.S got it intramuscularly, once or twice 56 days apart.

Germline V gene lookup returns CDR1 MDHEN and CDR2 SYDVKM. V shed 6 bases, J shed 5 bases, and the junction held 12 bases outside the gene matches. This CDR3 has 16 residues. Sample treatment: some 20 received Ad26.COV2.S at low or high dose, single or two shots; several received placebo; per-sample allocation not given. Sampling was performed 63 days after the first vaccine or placebo injection. Cohort 1b enrolled adults aged 18-55 years in Boston. Immunization relied on an Ad26 vector, which expressed Wuhan-strain SARS-CoV-2 spike. Assay used: immunoSEQ multiplex PCR; TCRdb lists only in-frame clones, some missing. The table lists a few hundred thousand clones, around 87% of them singletons, with about 3% in the top ten.

The chain is built from TRBV28 and TRBJ1-2; 10 nucleotides agree with TRBD1. Sample: peripheral blood, taken in a trial of Ad26.COV2.S vaccine versus placebo. This receptor was obtained from a person aged 18-60 years who received the Ad26.COV2.S COVID-19 vaccine or a placebo. CDR3 amino acids: CASSSPGQGLGYGYTF. The CDR3 DNA is TGTGCCAGCAGCTCGCCGGGACAGGGGCTAGGGTATGGCTACACCTTC.